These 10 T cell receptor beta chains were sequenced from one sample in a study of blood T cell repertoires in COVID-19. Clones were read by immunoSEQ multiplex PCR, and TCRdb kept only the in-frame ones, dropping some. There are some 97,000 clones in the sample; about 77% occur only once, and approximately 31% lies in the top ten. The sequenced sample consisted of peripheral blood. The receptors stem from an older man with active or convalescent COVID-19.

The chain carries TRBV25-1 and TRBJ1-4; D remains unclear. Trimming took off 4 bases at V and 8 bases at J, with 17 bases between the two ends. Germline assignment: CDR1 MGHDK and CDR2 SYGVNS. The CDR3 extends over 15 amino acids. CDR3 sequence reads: CASSAPGIQQEKLFF. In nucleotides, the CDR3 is TGTGCCAGCAGTGCTCCCGGGATACAACAGGAAAAACTGTTTTTT.

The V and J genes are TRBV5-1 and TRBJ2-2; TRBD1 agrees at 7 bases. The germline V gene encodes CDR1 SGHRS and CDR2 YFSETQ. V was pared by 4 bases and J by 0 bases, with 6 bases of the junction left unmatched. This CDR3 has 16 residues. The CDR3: CASSKQGNANTGELFF. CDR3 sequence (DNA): TGCGCCAGCAGCAAACAGGGGAACGCGAACACCGGGGAGCTGTTTTTT.

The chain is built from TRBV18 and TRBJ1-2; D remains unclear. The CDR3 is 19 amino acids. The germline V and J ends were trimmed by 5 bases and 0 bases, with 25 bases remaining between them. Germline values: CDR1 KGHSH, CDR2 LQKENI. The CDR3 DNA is TGTGCCAGCTCATCTTTGCACGGGGAGGATCGATCGGCTAACTATGGCTACACCTTC. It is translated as CASSSLHGEDRSANYGYTF.

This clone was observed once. The DNA of the CDR3 is TGTGCCAGCAGACCCGAAGGGACAATGAGGTACGAGCAGTACTTC. Amino acid sequence: CASRPEGTMRYEQYF. V gene TRBV25-1 combines with J gene TRBJ2-7; possible D gene TRBD1, 6 bases. Germline CDR1 is MGHDK and CDR2 is SYGVNS. V was trimmed by 6 bases and J by 4 bases, leaving 19 bases between them. CDR3 size: 15 residues.

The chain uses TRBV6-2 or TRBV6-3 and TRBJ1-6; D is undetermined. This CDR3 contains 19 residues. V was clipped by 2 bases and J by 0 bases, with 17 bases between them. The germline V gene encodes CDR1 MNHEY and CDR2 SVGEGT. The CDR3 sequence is CASSYDGGRQSSYNSPLHF. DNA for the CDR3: TGTGCCAGCAGTTACGATGGCGGCCGCCAGAGCTCCTATAATTCACCCCTCCACTTT.

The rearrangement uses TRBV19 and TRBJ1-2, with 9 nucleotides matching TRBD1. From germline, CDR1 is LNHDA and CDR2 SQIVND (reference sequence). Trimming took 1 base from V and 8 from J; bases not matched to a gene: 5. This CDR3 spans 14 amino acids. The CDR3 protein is CASSIVRTGDGYTF. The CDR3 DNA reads TGTGCCAGTAGTATAGTCCGGACAGGGGACGGCTACACCTTC.

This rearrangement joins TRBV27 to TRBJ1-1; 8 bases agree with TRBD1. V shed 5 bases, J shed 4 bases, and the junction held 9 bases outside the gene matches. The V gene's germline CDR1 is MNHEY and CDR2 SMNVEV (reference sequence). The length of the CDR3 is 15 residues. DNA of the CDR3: TGTGCCAGCAGTGGCGGAAGGACAGGGCGCACTGAAGCTTTCTTT. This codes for CASSGGRTGRTEAFF.

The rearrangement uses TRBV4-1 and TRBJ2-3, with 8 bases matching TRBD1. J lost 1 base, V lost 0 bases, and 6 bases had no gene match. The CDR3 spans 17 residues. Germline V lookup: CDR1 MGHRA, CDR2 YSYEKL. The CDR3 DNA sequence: TGCGCCAGCAGCCAAGAAGGACCGGGACAGGGCACAGATACGCAGTATTTT. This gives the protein CASSQEGPGQGTDTQYF.

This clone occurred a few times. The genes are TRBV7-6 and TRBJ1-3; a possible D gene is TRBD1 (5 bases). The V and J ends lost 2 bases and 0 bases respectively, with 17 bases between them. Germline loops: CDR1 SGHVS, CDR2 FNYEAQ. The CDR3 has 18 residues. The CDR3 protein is CASSLTPVTGNSGNTIYF. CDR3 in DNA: TGTGCCAGCAGCTTAACTCCTGTCACAGGAAACTCTGGAAACACCATATATTTT.

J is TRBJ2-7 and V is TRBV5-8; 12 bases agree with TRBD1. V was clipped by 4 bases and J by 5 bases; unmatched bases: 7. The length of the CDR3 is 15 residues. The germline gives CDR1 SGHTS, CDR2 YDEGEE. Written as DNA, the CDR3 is TGTGCCAGCAGCGAAACCGGGACAGGGGGCGACGAGCAGTACTTC. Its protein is CASSETGTGGDEQYF.